This paragraph covers one T cell receptor beta chain sequence. The antigen remains undetermined. The data were produced by immunoSEQ multiplex PCR, yet TCRdb's version contains in-frame clones alone and is incomplete. Altogether approximately 44,000 clones are present, just over 85% being singletons, with the ten largest covering under 8.5%. This sample was taken from a study of cytomegalovirus exposure and HLA in healthy donors. Study-level points and caveats: One later analysis, an examination of the 120 validation repertoires, found that first-cohort TCR clusters tended to co-occur in them. The dataset shows that most TCR sequences were rare, while some public TCRs occurred in many donors. The study labeled more than 150 TCR beta chains cytomegalovirus-associated.

This CDR3 comprises 14 residues. The chain links TRBV21-1 to TRBJ2-1; TRBD1, the table's D call, lacks a check against the DNA. TRBV21-1 is marked as a pseudogene. The sequence came from a woman under 40 in good health and CMV-seronegative. Source material: PBMCs. The CDR3 sequence: CASSKGASYNEQFF. The CDR3 region has the DNA TGTGCCAGCAGCAAAGGGGCCTCCTACAATGAGCAGTTCTTC.